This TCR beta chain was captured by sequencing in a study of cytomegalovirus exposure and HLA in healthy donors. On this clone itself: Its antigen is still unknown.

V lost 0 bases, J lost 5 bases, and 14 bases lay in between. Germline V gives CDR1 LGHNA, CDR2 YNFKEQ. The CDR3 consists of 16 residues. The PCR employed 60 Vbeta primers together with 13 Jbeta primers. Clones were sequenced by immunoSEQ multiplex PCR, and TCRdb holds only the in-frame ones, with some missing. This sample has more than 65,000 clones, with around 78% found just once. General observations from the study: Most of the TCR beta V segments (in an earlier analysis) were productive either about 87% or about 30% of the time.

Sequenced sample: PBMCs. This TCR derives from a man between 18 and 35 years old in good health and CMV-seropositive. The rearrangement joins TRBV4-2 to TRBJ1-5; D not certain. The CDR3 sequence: CASSQDYGRRDQPQHF. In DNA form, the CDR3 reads TGTGCCAGCAGCCAAGATTACGGACGGAGGGATCAGCCCCAGCATTTT.